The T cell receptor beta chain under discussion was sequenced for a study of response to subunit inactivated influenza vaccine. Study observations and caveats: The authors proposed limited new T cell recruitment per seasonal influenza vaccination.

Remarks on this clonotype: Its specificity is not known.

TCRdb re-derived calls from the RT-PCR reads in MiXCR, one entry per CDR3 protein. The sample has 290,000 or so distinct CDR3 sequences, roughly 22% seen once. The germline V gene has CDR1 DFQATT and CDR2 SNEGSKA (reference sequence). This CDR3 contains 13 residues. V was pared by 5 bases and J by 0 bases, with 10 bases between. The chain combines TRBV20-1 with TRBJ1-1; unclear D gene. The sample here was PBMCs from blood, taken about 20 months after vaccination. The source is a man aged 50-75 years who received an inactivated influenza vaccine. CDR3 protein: CSARPTMNTEAFF. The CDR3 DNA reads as TGCAGTGCTCGGCCTACAATGAACACTGAAGCTTTCTTT.